What follows are 17 T cell receptor beta chains derived from one specimen sequenced in a study of cytomegalovirus exposure and HLA in healthy donors (dated by TCRdb to about 2017). Library construction relied on the immunoSEQ multiplex PCR assay. For the multiplex PCR, a mixture combining 60 forward primers for TCR Vbeta segments and 13 reverse primers for TCR Jbeta segments was used. TCRdb's version of the immuneACCESS table is confined to in-frame rearrangements and falls short of the full clone set. An unresolved V gene accounts for under half of the shortfall where checked; the remainder is of unknown origin. The sample table shows approximately 170,000 clones, and roughly 79% are seen once. The ten largest clones capture approximately 1% of the sample. Material for sequencing was PBMCs. The receptors originated from a woman between 35 and 50 years old in good health and CMV-seronegative.

The chain joins TRBV11-2 to TRBJ2-1; tentatively, D is TRBD2 (5 bases). Germline V gene data show CDR1 as SGHAT and CDR2 as FQNNGV. This CDR3 is 15 amino acids long. V gave up 0 bases and J gave up 9 bases, with 15 bases separating them. DNA for the CDR3: TGTGCCAGCAGCTTAGAGCGGACTGCCCTAGGTGAGCAGTTCTTC. It encodes CASSLERTALGEQFF.

A few counts support this clone. V is TRBV29-1 and J is TRBJ1-1, with D possibly TRBD1 on 6 matching bases. The germline V gene encodes CDR1 SQVTM and CDR2 ANQGSEA. This CDR3 spans 15 amino acids. Trimming took 3 bases from V and 4 from J, leaving 18 bases between them. CDR3 amino acids: CSVDPTISRGTEAFF. The CDR3 nucleotides read TGCAGCGTTGACCCTACGATTTCCAGGGGCACTGAAGCTTTCTTT. The full variable domain, completed using reference TRBV29-1 and TRBJ1-1, is SAVISQKPSRDICQRGTSLTIQCQVDSQVTMMFWYRQQPGQSLTLIATANQGSEATYESGFVIDKFPISRPNLTFSTLTVSNMSPEDSSIYLCSVDPTISRGTEAFFGQGTRLTVV.

This chain links TRBV5-3 with TRBJ2-7; the match to TRBD2 covers 16 bases. TRBV5-3 is an ORF for which the function is uncertain. The CDR3 is 19 residues long. After removal of 4 bases from V and 1 base from J, the junction contained 11 bases not matched to a gene. CDR3 amino acids: CARSVGLAGGVEDSYEQYF. In nucleotides, the CDR3 is TGTGCCAGAAGCGTGGGACTAGCGGGAGGGGTTGAGGATTCCTACGAGCAGTACTTC.

This clone was seen once. The V and J genes are TRBV30 and TRBJ2-1, with 13 bases fitting TRBD2. Germline trimming cut 0 bases from V and 7 bases from J; bases unmatched to any gene: 3. CDR1 and CDR2 (germline): GTSNPN, SVGIG (reference sequence). This CDR3 has 15 amino acids. CDR3 in amino acids: CAWSVGLAGANEQFF. The CDR3 DNA is TGTGCCTGGAGTGTTGGACTAGCGGGAGCTAATGAGCAGTTCTTC.

V usage is TRBV28 and J usage is TRBJ1-2; 7 bases line up with TRBD1. Trimming removed 6 bases from V and 3 bases from J; junction bases left unmatched: 4. CDR3 size: 13 residues. CDR1 MDHEN and CDR2 SYDVKM come from the germline V gene. CDR3 amino acids: CASSAGQHYGYTF. The CDR3 DNA reads TGTGCCAGCAGCGCGGGACAGCACTATGGCTACACCTTC.

This clone occurred once. The J gene is TRBJ2-7, the V gene TRBV6-1; 10 bases fit TRBD1. There are 14 residues in the CDR3. The germline gives CDR1 MNHNS, CDR2 SASEGT. V gave up 6 bases and J gave up 4 bases; unmatched junction bases: 6. CDR3 region: CASSLGTGAYEQYF. The CDR3 DNA sequence: TGTGCCAGCAGCCTCGGGACAGGGGCTTACGAGCAGTACTTC.

The V call is TRBV9, the J call TRBJ2-3, with D possibly TRBD2 on 5 matching bases. Per germline, CDR1 SGDLS and CDR2 YYNGEE. The V end lost 3 bases, the J end lost 3 bases, and 8 bases lay between the germline ends. The CDR3 runs 13 residues. Here the CDR3 reads CASSAEGTDTQYF. The CDR3 DNA reads TGTGCCAGCAGCGCCGAGGGAACAGATACGCAGTATTTT.

The gene calls are TRBV30 and TRBJ2-1; 9 bases are shared with TRBD2. The CDR3 has 15 amino acids. Trimming removed 4 bases from V and 3 bases from J; junction bases left unmatched: 7. In germline, CDR1 is GTSNPN, CDR2 SVGIG (reference sequence). Written as DNA, the CDR3 is TGTGCCTGGACCTCCCTAGCGGGGTACTACAATGAGCAGTTCTTC. It specifies CAWTSLAGYYNEQFF.

The V and J genes are TRBV7-8 and TRBJ1-4; 9 nucleotides line up with TRBD1. The CDR3 sequence is 15 residues long. Germline CDR1 is SGHVS and CDR2 is FQNEAQ. Trimming at V came to 5 bases and at J to 7 bases, leaving 8 bases not matched to a gene. In DNA form, the CDR3 reads TGTGCCAGCAGCCCTAGGACAGGGGCGGGTGAAAAACTGTTTTTT. It codes for CASSPRTGAGEKLFF.

A single count supports this clone. The rearrangement links TRBV5-4 to TRBJ2-1; no clear D gene. Germline V CDR1 and CDR2: SGHNT, YYREEE (reference sequence). The CDR3 is 13 residues long. V was shortened by 0 bases and J by 7 bases, with 8 bases between the two germline ends. The CDR3 nucleotides are TGTGCCAGCAGCTTGGCTGGCGGTAATGAGCAGTTCTTC. This translates into CASSLAGGNEQFF.

This chain uses TRBV6-5 with TRBJ1-2, with TRBD1 as a possible D gene (5 bases). Germline CDR1 and CDR2: MNHEY and SVGAGI. Trimming took 5 bases from V and 4 from J, leaving 8 bases between them. This CDR3 has 12 residues. CDR3 protein: CASSADSYGYTF. The DNA for the CDR3 is TGTGCCAGCAGTGCTGACAGCTATGGCTACACCTTC.

V and J are TRBV28 and TRBJ2-3; D not resolved. The CDR3 spans 16 residues. With 5 bases removed from V and 1 base from J, the gap between germline ends came to 16 bases. CDR1 and CDR2 from the germline V gene are MDHEN and SYDVKM. CDR3 nucleotides: TGTGCCAGCAGTCCCGATGCAGGTAAAGGCACAGATACGCAGTATTTT. This encodes CASSPDAGKGTDTQYF.

The chain recombines TRBV5-4 with TRBJ2-2; D gene unclear. Per germline, CDR1 SGHNT and CDR2 YYREEE (reference sequence). The length of the CDR3 is 12 residues. The ends were cut back, 3 bases at V and 4 bases at J, with 4 bases in the middle. The CDR3 spells CASSSTTGELFF. Written as DNA, the CDR3 is TGTGCCAGCAGCTCTACCACCGGGGAGCTGTTTTTT. Supplemented by reference TRBV5-4 and TRBJ2-2, the full variable domain reads ETGVTQSPTHLIKTRGQQVTLRCSSQSGHNTVSWYQQALGQGPQFIFQYYREEENGRGNFPPRFSGLQFPNYSSELNVNALELDDSALYLCASSSTTGELFFGEGSRLTVL.

This chain connects TRBV6-5 to TRBJ1-1, with 7 bases identical to TRBD1. V was pared by 2 bases and J by 2 bases, with 5 bases of the junction left unmatched. Looked up from germline, CDR1 is MNHEY and CDR2 is SVGAGI. The CDR3 sequence is 15 residues long. The CDR3 sequence is CASSYARDSNTEAFF. CDR3 nucleotide sequence: TGTGCCAGCAGTTACGCCCGGGACAGTAACACTGAAGCTTTCTTT.

V is TRBV6-5 and J is TRBJ1-1; tentative D call: TRBD1 (6 bases). The CDR3 length is 14 residues. Between the trimmed V and J ends, which lost 4 bases and 10 bases, there was a span of 19 bases. CDR1 is MNHEY, CDR2 SVGAGI, per germline. As DNA, the CDR3 is TGTGCCAGCAGTTCTTGGGGGCTGGGGAAGGGAGCTTTCTTT. Its translation: CASSSWGLGKGAFF.

V usage is TRBV7-3 and J usage is TRBJ2-1, with D unresolved. The CDR3 extends over 14 amino acids. Germline V lookup: CDR1 SGHTA, CDR2 FQGTGA. Trimming removed 2 bases at V and 9 bases at J, with 14 bases between. CDR3 in amino acids: CASSLDPSSGEQFF. CDR3 DNA: TGTGCCAGCAGCTTAGACCCTAGTTCGGGTGAGCAGTTCTTC.

V is TRBV11-3 and J is TRBJ2-7, with D maybe TRBD1 (5 bases). This CDR3 has 13 residues. V dropped 1 base and J dropped 4 bases, with 8 bases sitting between them. Per germline, CDR1 SGHNT and CDR2 YENEEA. DNA of the CDR3: TGTGCCAGCAGCTTAGGGGCAGGGTACGAGCAGTACTTC. It is translated as CASSLGAGYEQYF. The complete variable domain, with remaining parts taken from reference TRBV11-3 and TRBJ2-7, reads EAGVVQSPRYKIIEKKQPVAFWCNPISGHNTLYWYLQNLGQGPELLIRYENEEAVDDSQLPKDRFSAERLKGVDSTLKIQPAELGDSAVYLCASSLGAGYEQYFGPGTRLTVT.